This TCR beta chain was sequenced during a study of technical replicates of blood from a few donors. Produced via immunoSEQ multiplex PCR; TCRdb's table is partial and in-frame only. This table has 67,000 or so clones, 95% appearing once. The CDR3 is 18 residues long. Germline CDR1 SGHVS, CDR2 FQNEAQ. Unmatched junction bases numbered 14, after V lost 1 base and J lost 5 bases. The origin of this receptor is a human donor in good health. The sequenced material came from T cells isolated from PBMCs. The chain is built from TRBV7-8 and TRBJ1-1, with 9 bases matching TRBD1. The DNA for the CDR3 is TGTGCCAGCAGCTTAGTACGGACAGGGGTTTATTCAAGGACTGAAGCTTTCTTT. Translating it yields CASSLVRTGVYSRTEAFF.